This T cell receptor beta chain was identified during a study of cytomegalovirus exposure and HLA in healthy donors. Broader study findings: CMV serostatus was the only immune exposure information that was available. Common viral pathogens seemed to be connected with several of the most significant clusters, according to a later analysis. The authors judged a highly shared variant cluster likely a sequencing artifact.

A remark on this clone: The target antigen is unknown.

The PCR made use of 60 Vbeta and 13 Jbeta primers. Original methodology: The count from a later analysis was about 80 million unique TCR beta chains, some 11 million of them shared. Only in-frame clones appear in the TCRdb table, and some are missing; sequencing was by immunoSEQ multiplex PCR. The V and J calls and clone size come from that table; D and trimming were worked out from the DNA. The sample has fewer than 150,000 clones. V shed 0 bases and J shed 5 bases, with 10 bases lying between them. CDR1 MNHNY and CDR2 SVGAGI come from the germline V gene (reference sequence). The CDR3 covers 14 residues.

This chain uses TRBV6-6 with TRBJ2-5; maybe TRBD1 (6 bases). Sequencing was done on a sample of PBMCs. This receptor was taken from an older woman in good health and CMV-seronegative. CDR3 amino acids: CASSYSQGLETQYF. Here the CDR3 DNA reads TGTGCCAGCAGTTACTCGCAGGGGTTGGAGACCCAGTACTTC.